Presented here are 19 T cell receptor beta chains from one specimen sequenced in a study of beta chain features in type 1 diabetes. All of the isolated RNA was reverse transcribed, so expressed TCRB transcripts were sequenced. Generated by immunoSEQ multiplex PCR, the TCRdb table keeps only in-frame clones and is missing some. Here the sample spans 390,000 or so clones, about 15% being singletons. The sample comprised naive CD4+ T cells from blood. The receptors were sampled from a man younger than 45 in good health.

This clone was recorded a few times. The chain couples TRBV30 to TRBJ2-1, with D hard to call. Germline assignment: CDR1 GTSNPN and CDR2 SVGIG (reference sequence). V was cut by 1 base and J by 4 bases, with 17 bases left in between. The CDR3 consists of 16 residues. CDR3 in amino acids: CAWSDGLGPRYNEQFF. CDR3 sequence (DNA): TGTGCCTGGAGTGATGGGTTAGGGCCTCGGTACAATGAGCAGTTCTTC.

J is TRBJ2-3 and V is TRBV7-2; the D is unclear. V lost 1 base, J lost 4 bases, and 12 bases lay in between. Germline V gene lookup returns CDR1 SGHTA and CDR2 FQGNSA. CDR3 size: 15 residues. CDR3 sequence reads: CASSLDPGTADTQYF. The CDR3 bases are TGTGCCAGCAGCTTAGACCCGGGCACGGCAGATACGCAGTATTTT.

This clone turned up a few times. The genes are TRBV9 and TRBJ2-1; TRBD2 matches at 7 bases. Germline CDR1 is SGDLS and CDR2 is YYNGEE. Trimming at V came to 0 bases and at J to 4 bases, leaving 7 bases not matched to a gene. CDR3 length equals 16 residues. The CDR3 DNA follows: TGTGCCAGCAGCGTAGTACCTAGCGGTCAATACAATGAGCAGTTCTTC. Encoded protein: CASSVVPSGQYNEQFF.

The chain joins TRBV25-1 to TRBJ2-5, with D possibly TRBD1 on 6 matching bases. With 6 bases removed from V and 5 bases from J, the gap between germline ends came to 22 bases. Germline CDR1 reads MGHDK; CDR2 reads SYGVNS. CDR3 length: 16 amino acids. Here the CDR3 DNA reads TGTGCCAGCAGCAGTGGGGGCAGGGAGTCCTACGAGACCCAGTACTTC. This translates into CASSSGGRESYETQYF.

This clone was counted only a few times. The CDR3 DNA is TGTGCCAGCAGCTTGAGGGACAGGGCCTTTAACAATGAGCAGTTCTTC. Its protein is CASSLRDRAFNNEQFF. The genes are TRBV5-4 and TRBJ2-1, with 9 bases identical to TRBD1. The germline CDR1 and CDR2 sequences are SGHNT and YYREEE (reference sequence). The CDR3 runs 16 residues. V lost 1 base, J lost 5 bases, and 7 bases stayed unmatched.

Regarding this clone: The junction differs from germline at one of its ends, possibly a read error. The CDR3 DNA reads as TGCGCCAGCAGCCAAAACCGGGGCTCCCACAATGAGCAGTTCTTC. Its protein is CASSQNRGSHNEQFF. V gene TRBV4-3 combines with J gene TRBJ2-1; the D call may be TRBD1 or TRBD2 (5 bases each). The length of the CDR3 is 15 residues. Germline CDR1 reads LGHNA; CDR2 reads YSLEER.

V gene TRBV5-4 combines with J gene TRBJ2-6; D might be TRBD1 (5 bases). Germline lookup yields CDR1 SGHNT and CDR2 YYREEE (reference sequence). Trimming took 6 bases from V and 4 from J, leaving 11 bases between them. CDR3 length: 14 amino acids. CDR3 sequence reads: CASNDRSGANVLTF. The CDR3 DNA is TGTGCCAGCAACGACAGATCAGGGGCCAACGTCCTGACTTTC.

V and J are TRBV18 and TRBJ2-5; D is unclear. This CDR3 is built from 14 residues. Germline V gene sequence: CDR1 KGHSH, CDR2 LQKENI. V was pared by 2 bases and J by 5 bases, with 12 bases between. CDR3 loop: CASSPGSVDETQYF. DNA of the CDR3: TGTGCCAGCTCACCAGGTTCAGTGGATGAGACCCAGTACTTC.

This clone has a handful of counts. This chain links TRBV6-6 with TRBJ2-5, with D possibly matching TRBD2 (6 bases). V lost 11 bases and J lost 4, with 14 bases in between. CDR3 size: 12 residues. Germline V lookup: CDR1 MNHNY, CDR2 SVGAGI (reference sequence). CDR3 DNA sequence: TGTGCCGAGGGAAGGGGAGGAGAGACCCAGTACTTC. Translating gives CAEGRGGETQYF.

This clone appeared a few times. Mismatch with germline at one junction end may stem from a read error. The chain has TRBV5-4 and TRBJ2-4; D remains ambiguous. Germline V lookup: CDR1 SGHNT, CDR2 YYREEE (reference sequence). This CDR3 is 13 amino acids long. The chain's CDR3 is CASSSGAENIQYF. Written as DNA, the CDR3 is TGTGCCAGCAGCTCAGGAGCCGAAAACATTCAGTACTTC.

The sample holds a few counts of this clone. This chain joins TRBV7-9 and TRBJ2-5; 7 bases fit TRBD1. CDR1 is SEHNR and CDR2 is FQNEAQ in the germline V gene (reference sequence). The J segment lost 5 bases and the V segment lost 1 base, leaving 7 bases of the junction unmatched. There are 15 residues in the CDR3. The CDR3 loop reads CASSLEPTGWETQYF. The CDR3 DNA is TGTGCCAGCAGCTTAGAACCGACAGGGTGGGAGACCCAGTACTTC. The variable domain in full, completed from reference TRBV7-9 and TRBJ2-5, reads DTGVSQNPRHKITKRGQNVTFRCDPISEHNRLYWYRQTLGQGPEFLTYFQNEAQLEKSRLLSDRFSAERPKGSFSTLEIQRTEQGDSAMYLCASSLEPTGWETQYFGPGTRLLVL.

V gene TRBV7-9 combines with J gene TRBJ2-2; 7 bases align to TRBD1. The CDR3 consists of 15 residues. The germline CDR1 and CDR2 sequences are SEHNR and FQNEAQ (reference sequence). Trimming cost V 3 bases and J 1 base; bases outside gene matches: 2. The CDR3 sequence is CASSFDRVNTGELFF. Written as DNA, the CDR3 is TGTGCCAGCAGCTTCGACAGGGTGAACACCGGGGAGCTGTTTTTT.

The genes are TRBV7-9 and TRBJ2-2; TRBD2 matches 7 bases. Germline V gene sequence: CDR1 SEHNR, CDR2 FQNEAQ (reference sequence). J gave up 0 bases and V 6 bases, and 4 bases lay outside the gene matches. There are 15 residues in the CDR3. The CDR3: CASSPGTTNTGELFF. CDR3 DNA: TGTGCCAGCAGTCCCGGGACTACGAACACCGGGGAGCTGTTTTTT.

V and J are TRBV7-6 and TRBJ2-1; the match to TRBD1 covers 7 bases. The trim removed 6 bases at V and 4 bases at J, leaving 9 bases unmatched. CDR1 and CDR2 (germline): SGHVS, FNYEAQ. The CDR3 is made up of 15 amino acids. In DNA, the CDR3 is TGTGCCAGCAGGTCCCGGGACAGCGCATACAATGAGCAGTTCTTC. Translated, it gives CASRSRDSAYNEQFF. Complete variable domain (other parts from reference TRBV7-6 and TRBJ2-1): GAGVSQSPRYKVTKRGQDVALRCDPISGHVSLYWYRQALGQGPEFLTYFNYEAQQDKSGLPNDRFSAERPEGSISTLTIQRTEQRDSAMYRCASRSRDSAYNEQFFGPGTRLTVL.

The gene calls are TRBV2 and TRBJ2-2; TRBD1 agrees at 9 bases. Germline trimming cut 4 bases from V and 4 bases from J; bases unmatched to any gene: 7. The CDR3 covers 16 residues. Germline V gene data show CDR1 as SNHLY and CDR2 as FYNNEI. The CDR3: CASSGSGTGFTGELFF. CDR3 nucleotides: TGTGCCAGCAGTGGATCCGGGACAGGGTTCACCGGGGAGCTGTTTTTT.

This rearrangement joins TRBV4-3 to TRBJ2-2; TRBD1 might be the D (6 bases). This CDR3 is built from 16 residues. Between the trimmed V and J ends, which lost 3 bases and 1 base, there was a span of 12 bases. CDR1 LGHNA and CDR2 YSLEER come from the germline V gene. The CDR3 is CASSQSGAMNTGELFF. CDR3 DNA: TGCGCCAGCAGCCAGTCAGGGGCAATGAACACCGGGGAGCTGTTTTTT.

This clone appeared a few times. The CDR3 loop reads CATGDLLSQETQYF. CDR3 nucleotide sequence: TGTGCCACCGGGGATTTACTAAGCCAAGAGACCCAGTACTTC. V gene TRBV6-5 combines with J gene TRBJ2-5, with D maybe TRBD2 (5 bases). This CDR3 has 14 amino acids. Germline CDR1 reads MNHEY; CDR2 reads SVGAGI. Trimming removed 10 bases from V and 1 base from J, with 16 bases in between.

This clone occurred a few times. The CDR3, as DNA: TGTGCCAGCAGCTTACAACAGAGCACAGATACGCAGTATTTT. Protein product: CASSLQQSTDTQYF. This chain uses TRBV5-4 with TRBJ2-3; D uncertain. The CDR3 runs to 14 residues. V shed 2 bases and J shed 0 bases, with 7 bases lying between them. Germline V CDR1 and CDR2: SGHNT, YYREEE (reference sequence).

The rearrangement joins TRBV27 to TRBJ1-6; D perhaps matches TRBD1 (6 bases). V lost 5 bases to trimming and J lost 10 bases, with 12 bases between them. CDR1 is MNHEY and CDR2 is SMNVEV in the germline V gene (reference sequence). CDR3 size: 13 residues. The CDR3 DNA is TGTGCCAGCAGTGACAGGATCCGATCACCCCTCCACTTT. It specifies CASSDRIRSPLHF.